This T cell receptor beta chain comes out of a study of cytomegalovirus exposure and HLA in healthy donors. Study context: Around 85 million unique TCR sequences came from HLA-typed donors in an early release.

On this clone: As yet, its antigen is unknown.

Study findings and constraints: It was confirmed in vitro that a few of the CMV-associated chains were specific for CMV antigens. In an earlier analysis, productive rearrangement rates for most beta V segments clustered near 87% or 30%.

Germline loops: CDR1 SGHNT, CDR2 YYREEE (reference sequence). V lost 0 bases and J 12 bases, leaving 7 bases between the germline ends. The CDR3 extends over 11 amino acids. 13 Jbeta primers and 60 Vbeta primers were used for the PCR. How the authors handled the data: Counted up in a later analysis, unique TCR beta chains came to some 82 million, with about 9.9 million shared. Libraries were prepared by immunoSEQ multiplex PCR; TCRdb keeps only in-frame clonotypes and omits some of them. V and J calls and clone size are those listed in that table; D and trimming were worked out from the DNA. Of 160,000 or so clones in the sample, 60% to 80% were seen once.

V and J are TRBV5-4 and TRBJ2-1; D perhaps matches TRBD2 (5 bases). The clonotype was recovered from a man younger than 30 in good health and CMV-seropositive. The sequencing input was PBMCs. The CDR3 bases are TGTGCCAGCAGCTTGGGTCGGGGGCAGTTCTTC. It codes for CASSLGRGQFF. The full variable domain, rest sourced from reference TRBV5-4 and TRBJ2-1, is ETGVTQSPTHLIKTRGQQVTLRCSSQSGHNTVSWYQQALGQGPQFIFQYYREEENGRGNFPPRFSGLQFPNYSSELNVNALELDDSALYLCASSLGRGQFFGPGTRLTVL.